A single sample gave rise to the 20 T cell receptor beta chains below, sequenced in a study of sequential checkpoint blockade in melanoma. Measured with immunoSEQ multiplex PCR; TCRdb has only the in-frame clones, and not every one. Counted here are around 5,000 clones, around 25% occurring once; the ten biggest clones make up about 9%. The treatment here: randomized to nivolumab then ipilimumab (arm A) or the reverse (arm B). Sequences were derived from tumor tissue (inferred from file names), sampled from a patient given nivolumab and ipilimumab in sequence. The source is a human donor with melanoma.

The chain carries TRBV5-1 and TRBJ2-7; 9 positions match TRBD2. In germline, CDR1 is SGHRS, CDR2 YFSETQ. The trim removed 5 bases at V and 2 bases at J, leaving 8 bases unmatched. The CDR3 has 15 amino acids. CDR3 sequence reads: CASRGAGGTPYEQYF. CDR3 DNA: TGCGCCAGCAGAGGGGCGGGGGGGACACCCTACGAGCAGTACTTC.

This clone is medium-sized in the sample. This rearrangement joins TRBV6-8 to TRBJ2-5; no clear D. Trimming left V 7 bases short and J 2 bases short, with 14 bases between. The CDR3 sequence is 14 residues long. Germline V gene lookup returns CDR1 MNHGY and CDR2 SAAAGT. The CDR3 DNA reads as TGTGCCAGCAATGAGGTGATTAGTCAAGAGACCCAGTACTTC. Translated, it gives CASNEVISQETQYF.

This clone was observed a few times. This sample includes further DNA sequences coding for the same CDR3. The genes are TRBV28 and TRBJ2-7; D remains unclear. Trimming pared 3 bases from V and 2 bases from J, leaving 8 bases between. This CDR3 is 13 amino acids long. Germline CDR1 MDHEN, CDR2 SYDVKM. The chain's CDR3 is CASSFSLAYEQYF. The CDR3 DNA is TGTGCCAGCAGTTTTAGCCTAGCCTACGAGCAGTACTTC.

This clone turned up a few times. The chain carries TRBV6-8 and TRBJ2-7; 7 bases fit TRBD2. The CDR3 covers 17 residues. Germline V gene data show CDR1 as MNHGY and CDR2 as SAAAGT. With V trimmed by 5 bases and J by 0 bases, 13 bases remained unmatched. The CDR3 loop is CASSHLGGGGPSYEQYF. In DNA form, the CDR3 reads TGTGCCAGCAGTCACCTGGGGGGGGGAGGGCCCTCCTACGAGCAGTACTTC.

This clone was detected only a few times. V usage is TRBV2 and J usage is TRBJ1-6; 7 bases fit TRBD1. V trimming: 6 bases; J trimming: 4 bases; junction bases outside the gene matches: 6. CDR1 and CDR2 (germline): SNHLY, FYNNEI. The CDR3 is made up of 15 amino acids. CDR3 protein: CASRGTVRYNSPLHF. The CDR3 coding sequence is TGTGCCAGCAGGGGGACAGTGCGTTATAATTCACCCCTCCACTTT.

This clone was picked up a small number of times. The chain has TRBV18 and TRBJ1-4; D not certain. The V and J ends lost 6 bases and 5 bases respectively, with 16 bases between them. This CDR3 is 15 amino acids long. CDR1 is KGHSH and CDR2 is LQKENI in the germline V gene. For the CDR3, the DNA is TGTGCCAGCTCCGATCACGTCCAGGAAAATGAAAAACTGTTTTTT. Amino acid sequence: CASSDHVQENEKLFF.

The J gene is TRBJ1-2, the V gene TRBV29-1; D gene ambiguous. V was pared by 7 bases and J by 2 bases, with 11 bases between. Germline V gene data show CDR1 as SQVTM and CDR2 as ANQGSEA. There are 12 residues in the CDR3. The CDR3 DNA reads TGCAGCGATCGGGAGGTGAACTATGGCTACACCTTC. It specifies CSDREVNYGYTF.

The J gene is TRBJ1-2, the V gene TRBV19; D is unresolved. Germline V CDR1 and CDR2: LNHDA, SQIVND (reference sequence). Trimming removed 4 bases at V and 1 base at J, with 13 bases between. The CDR3 has 15 residues. Here the CDR3 reads CASSTRLTGNYGYTF. CDR3 nucleotide sequence: TGTGCCAGTAGTACCCGATTGACGGGTAACTATGGCTACACCTTC.

This clone was observed many times. The rearrangement uses TRBV11-3 and TRBJ1-2; D gene uncertain. With 5 bases removed from V and 5 bases from J, the gap between germline ends came to 15 bases. The germline V gene encodes CDR1 SGHNT and CDR2 YENEEA. The CDR3 length is 14 residues. The CDR3: CASSLSERPYGYTF. For the CDR3, the DNA is TGTGCCAGCAGCCTGAGCGAGAGACCGTATGGCTACACCTTC.

The chain has TRBV28 and TRBJ2-1; 11 bases agree with TRBD2. CDR1 MDHEN and CDR2 SYDVKM come from the germline V gene. This CDR3 region has 18 residues. The trim removed 5 bases at V and 0 bases at J, leaving 9 bases unmatched. The CDR3 nucleotides are TGTGCCAGCAGTACAGGGACTAGCGGATCCAGCTCCTACAATGAGCAGTTCTTC. Its translation: CASSTGTSGSSSYNEQFF.

The V gene is TRBV29-1, the J gene TRBJ2-5; D may match TRBD1 or TRBD2 (6 bases each). This CDR3 is built from 14 residues. Looked up from germline, CDR1 is SQVTM and CDR2 is ANQGSEA. The V end was cut by 6 bases, the J end by 1 base, with 15 bases between. CDR3 protein: CSVEGTPFQETQYF. The CDR3, as DNA: TGCAGCGTGGAGGGGACACCCTTCCAAGAGACCCAGTACTTC.

This clone counts as medium-sized (0.01 to 0.1%). The rearrangement joins TRBV11-3 to TRBJ2-1, with 12 bases aligning to TRBD2. The CDR3 runs to 14 residues. Germline values: CDR1 SGHNT, CDR2 YENEEA. J lost 12 bases, V lost 4 bases, and 7 bases had no gene match. The CDR3 DNA reads as TGTGCCAGCAGCTCTAGCGGGAGGGCCGTGGGGCAGTTCTTC. It codes for CASSSSGRAVGQFF.

This chain uses TRBV11-3 with TRBJ2-2, with a possible D match to TRBD1 (6 bases). V lost 5 bases to trimming and J lost 2 bases, with 15 bases between them. Germline V gene lookup returns CDR1 SGHNT and CDR2 YENEEA. The CDR3 extends over 16 amino acids. CDR3 nucleotide sequence: TGTGCCAGCAGCCCTACAGGGCGATTTAACACCGGGGAGCTGTTTTTT. As protein: CASSPTGRFNTGELFF. The whole variable domain, filled in from reference TRBV11-3 and TRBJ2-2, reads EAGVVQSPRYKIIEKKQPVAFWCNPISGHNTLYWYLQNLGQGPELLIRYENEEAVDDSQLPKDRFSAERLKGVDSTLKIQPAELGDSAVYLCASSPTGRFNTGELFFGEGSRLTVL.

This clone is categorized as medium-sized. V and J are TRBV11-3 and TRBJ2-1, with TRBD2 matching 12 bases. Germline CDR1 reads SGHNT; CDR2 reads YENEEA. The CDR3 spans 15 residues. The trim removed 5 bases at V and 5 bases at J, leaving 4 bases unmatched. The CDR3 loop is CASSLTSGGHNEQFF. The CDR3 nucleotides are TGTGCCAGCAGCCTGACTAGCGGGGGCCACAATGAGCAGTTCTTC.

This clone has ten or more counts. The V call is TRBV7-2, the J call TRBJ1-2, with 8 nucleotides matching TRBD1. The CDR3 sequence is 13 residues long. The germline V gene encodes CDR1 SGHTA and CDR2 FQGNSA. Trimming cost V 1 base and J 5 bases; bases outside gene matches: 0. This chain's CDR3 is CASSLGQGYGYTF. The DNA of the CDR3 is TGTGCCAGCAGCTTAGGACAGGGGTATGGCTACACCTTC.

The V and J genes are TRBV14 and TRBJ2-2; 9 bases are shared with TRBD2. Germline V gives CDR1 SGHDN, CDR2 FVKESK. The length of the CDR3 is 16 residues. V was clipped by 4 bases and J by 5 bases; unmatched bases: 8. This chain's CDR3 is CASSPLAGGLTGELFF. CDR3 coding DNA: TGTGCCAGCAGCCCCCTGGCGGGGGGGCTGACCGGGGAGCTGTTTTTT.

This clone appeared a few times. This chain links TRBV6-8 with TRBJ2-2, with 7 bases fitting TRBD1. Losses at the gene ends were 2 bases for V and 4 bases for J; bases not matched to a gene: 10. The CDR3 covers 17 residues. Germline-derived CDR1 and CDR2 are MNHGY and SAAAGT. CDR3 residues: CASSYPTARGSTGELFF. The CDR3 bases are TGTGCCAGCAGTTACCCGACCGCCAGGGGGTCCACCGGGGAGCTGTTTTTT.

The chain has TRBV9 and TRBJ1-4; D unresolved. This CDR3 has 15 residues. From germline, CDR1 is SGDLS and CDR2 YYNGEE. V was cut by 0 bases and J by 2 bases, with 8 bases left in between. The CDR3, as DNA: TGTGCCAGCAGCGTAGAGGCACTTACTAATGAAAAACTGTTTTTT. This codes for CASSVEALTNEKLFF.

V is TRBV6-8 and J is TRBJ2-7, with 10 bases identical to TRBD1. V shed 2 bases and J 7 bases; nucleotides not matched to a gene: 11. Germline CDR1 is MNHGY and CDR2 is SAAAGT. This CDR3 comprises 16 residues. CDR3 sequence: CASSYTPGQGLREQYF. The CDR3 region has the DNA TGTGCCAGCAGTTACACCCCGGGACAGGGGTTGAGGGAGCAGTACTTC.

This clone has ten or more counts. The rearrangement joins TRBV6-8 to TRBJ1-1, with 9 bases aligning to TRBD1. V lost 4 bases and J lost 4; bases outside the gene matches: 4. Germline values: CDR1 MNHGY, CDR2 SAAAGT. The CDR3 extends over 14 amino acids. CDR3: CASSFTGGITEAFF. The CDR3, as DNA: TGTGCCAGCAGTTTCACAGGGGGCATCACTGAAGCTTTCTTT.